A single sample is the source of the 12 T cell receptor beta chains below, sequenced in a study of blood T cell repertoires in COVID-19 (dated by TCRdb to about 2020). Libraries were constructed by the immunoSEQ multiplex PCR assay. Sourced from immuneACCESS, this table was stored by TCRdb with only in-frame sequences that have V and J called. A share of the clones is absent; for the studies checked, an unresolved V gene accounts for under half, and the remainder has no known explanation. Within this sample are 130,000 to 150,000 clones, with about 85% of them counted one time only. In total, the top ten clones hold roughly 2.6% of the sample. Sequences were obtained from peripheral blood. Source of these receptors: a human donor with acute or convalescent COVID-19. The donor label of this sample is uncertain.

This chain connects TRBV11-2 to TRBJ2-7; unclear D gene. This CDR3 has 14 residues. Looked up from germline, CDR1 is SGHAT and CDR2 is FQNNGV. The V and J ends lost 1 base and 4 bases respectively, with 11 bases between them. As DNA, the CDR3 is TGTGCCAGCAGCTTAGTTCTTGTCGGTTACGAGCAGTACTTC. Residues: CASSLVLVGYEQYF.

This sequence joins TRBV28 and TRBJ2-6; 7 nucleotides line up with TRBD1. V shed 6 bases and J 0 bases; nucleotides not matched to a gene: 8. The CDR3 has 17 amino acids. CDR1 and CDR2 from the germline V gene are MDHEN and SYDVKM. CDR3 in amino acids: CASSPGTVLSGANVLTF. CDR3 bases: TGTGCCAGCAGCCCCGGGACAGTCCTCTCTGGGGCCAACGTCCTGACTTTC.

The V call is TRBV5-1, the J call TRBJ2-1, with TRBD2 matching 14 bases. The germline CDR1 and CDR2 sequences are SGHRS and YFSETQ. Trimming took 3 bases from V and 7 from J; bases not matched to a gene: 15. The CDR3 length is 19 residues. The CDR3 nucleotides read TGCGCCAGCAGCTGGGGGATTGGGACTAGCGGGAGACAGAAAAATGAGCAGTTCTTC. The encoded protein is CASSWGIGTSGRQKNEQFF.

V and J are TRBV5-5 and TRBJ1-1, with D hard to call. Trimming took off 7 bases at V and 7 bases at J, with 8 bases between the two ends. The CDR3 has 10 residues. CDR1 is SGHKS and CDR2 is YYEKEE in the germline V gene (reference sequence). The CDR3: CASGLIEAFF. The DNA for the CDR3 is TGTGCCAGCGGACTAATTGAAGCTTTCTTT.

V gene TRBV6-5 combines with J gene TRBJ1-1; 8 positions agree with TRBD1. CDR1 and CDR2 from the germline V gene are MNHEY and SVGAGI. The CDR3 totals 15 residues. The trim removed 6 bases at V and 3 bases at J, leaving 9 bases unmatched. The CDR3 loop is CASSGQGWRYTEAFF. For the CDR3, the DNA is TGTGCCAGCAGCGGACAGGGCTGGCGGTACACTGAAGCTTTCTTT.

V and J are TRBV4-3 and TRBJ2-1; 7 nucleotides agree with TRBD2. The CDR3 is 16 amino acids. V was clipped by 2 bases and J by 4 bases; unmatched bases: 8. Looked up from germline, CDR1 is LGHNA and CDR2 is YSLEER. For the CDR3, the DNA is TGCGCCAGCAGCCAACGGGCTAGCGGACCTTACAATGAGCAGTTCTTC. Encoded protein: CASSQRASGPYNEQFF.

This clone came up a few times. The chain employs TRBV5-4 and TRBJ2-1; TRBD2 matches 8 bases. The V gene's germline CDR1 is SGHNT and CDR2 YYREEE (reference sequence). The CDR3 has 15 amino acids. Germline trimming cut 0 bases from V and 6 bases from J; bases unmatched to any gene: 5. The chain's CDR3 is CASSLEAGGLNEQFF. For the CDR3, the DNA is TGTGCCAGCAGCTTGGAGGCGGGAGGCCTCAATGAGCAGTTCTTC.

This chain links TRBV3-1 (or the pseudogene TRBV3-2) with TRBJ1-1, with D perhaps matching TRBD1 (6 bases). The V and J ends lost 2 bases and 0 bases respectively, with 13 bases between them. CDR3 length: 16 residues. Germline V gene sequence: CDR1 LGHDT, CDR2 YNNKEL (reference sequence). CDR3 sequence reads: CASSQKTGPLNTEAFF. CDR3 coding DNA: TGTGCCAGCAGCCAAAAGACAGGTCCTTTGAACACTGAAGCTTTCTTT.

This clone qualifies as medium-sized. The chain is built from TRBV3-1 (or the pseudogene TRBV3-2) and TRBJ1-1, with 12 bases lining up with TRBD1. This CDR3 has 18 residues. Trimming took 6 bases from V and 1 from J; bases not matched to a gene: 12. The germline V gene has CDR1 LGHDT and CDR2 YNNKEL (reference sequence). The CDR3 here is CASSHTPRDRGQNTEAFF. In nucleotides, the CDR3 is TGTGCCAGCAGTCACACACCCCGGGACAGGGGGCAGAACACTGAAGCTTTCTTT.

This clone has a single count. DNA for the CDR3: TGCGCCAGCACCCCAAGCCCGAACAGGCCCATTAGCAATCAGCCCCAGCATTTT. The encoded protein is CASTPSPNRPISNQPQHF. The genes are TRBV10-1 and TRBJ1-5; a possible D gene is TRBD1 (5 bases). CDR1 is WNHNN, CDR2 SYGVQD, per germline (reference sequence). The CDR3 is made up of 18 amino acids. V was trimmed by 7 bases and J by 0 bases, leaving 22 bases between them.

This rearrangement joins TRBV29-1 to TRBJ2-5; D is ambiguous. Trimming stripped 1 base from V and 7 bases from J, with 10 bases between. Per the germline V gene, CDR1 is SQVTM and CDR2 is ANQGSEA. The CDR3 has 12 residues. CDR3 DNA: TGCAGCGTTGAAGTCCAGTATGGGACCCAGTACTTC. It encodes CSVEVQYGTQYF. Full variable domain (rest looked up from reference TRBV29-1 and TRBJ2-5): SAVISQKPSRDICQRGTSLTIQCQVDSQVTMMFWYRQQPGQSLTLIATANQGSEATYESGFVIDKFPISRPNLTFSTLTVSNMSPEDSSIYLCSVEVQYGTQYFGPGTRLLVL.

The J gene is TRBJ1-1, the V gene TRBV7-2; D may be TRBD1 (5 bases). V was clipped by 5 bases and J by 10 bases, with 17 bases between them. Germline V gene sequence: CDR1 SGHTA, CDR2 FQGNSA. The CDR3 runs to 13 residues. The chain's CDR3 is CASSPRAAGGAFF. CDR3 coding DNA: TGTGCCAGCAGCCCTCGGGCGGCGGGGGGAGCTTTCTTT.